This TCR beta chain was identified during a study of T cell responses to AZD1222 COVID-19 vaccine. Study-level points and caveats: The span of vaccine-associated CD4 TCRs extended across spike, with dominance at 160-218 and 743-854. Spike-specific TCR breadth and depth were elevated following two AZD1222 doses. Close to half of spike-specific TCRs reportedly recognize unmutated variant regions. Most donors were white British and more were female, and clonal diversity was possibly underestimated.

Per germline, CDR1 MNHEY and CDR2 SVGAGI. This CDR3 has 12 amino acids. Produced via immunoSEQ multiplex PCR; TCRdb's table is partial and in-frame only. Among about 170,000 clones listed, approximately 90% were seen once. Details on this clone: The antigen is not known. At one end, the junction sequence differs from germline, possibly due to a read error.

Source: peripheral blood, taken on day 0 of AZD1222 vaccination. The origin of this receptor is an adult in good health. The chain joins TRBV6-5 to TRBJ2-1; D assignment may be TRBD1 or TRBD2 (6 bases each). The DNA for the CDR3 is TGTGCCATCAGTTGGGGGGCCAATGAGCAGTTCTTC. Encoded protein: CAISWGANEQFF.